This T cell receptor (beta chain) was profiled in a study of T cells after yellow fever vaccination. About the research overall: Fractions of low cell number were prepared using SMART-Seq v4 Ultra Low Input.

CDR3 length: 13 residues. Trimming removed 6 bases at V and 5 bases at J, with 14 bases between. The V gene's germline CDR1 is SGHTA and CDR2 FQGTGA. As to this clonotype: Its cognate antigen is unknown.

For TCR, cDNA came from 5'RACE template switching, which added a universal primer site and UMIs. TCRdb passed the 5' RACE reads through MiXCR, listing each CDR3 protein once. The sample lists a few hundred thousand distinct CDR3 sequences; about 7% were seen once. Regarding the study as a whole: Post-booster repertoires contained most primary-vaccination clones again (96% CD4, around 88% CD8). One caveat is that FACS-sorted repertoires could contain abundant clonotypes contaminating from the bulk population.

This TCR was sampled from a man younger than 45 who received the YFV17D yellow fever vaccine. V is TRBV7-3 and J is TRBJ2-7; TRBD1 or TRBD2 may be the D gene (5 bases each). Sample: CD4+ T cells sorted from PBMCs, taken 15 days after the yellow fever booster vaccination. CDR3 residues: CASRFTGTHEQYF. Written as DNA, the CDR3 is TGTGCCAGCAGGTTCACGGGGACCCACGAGCAGTACTTC.